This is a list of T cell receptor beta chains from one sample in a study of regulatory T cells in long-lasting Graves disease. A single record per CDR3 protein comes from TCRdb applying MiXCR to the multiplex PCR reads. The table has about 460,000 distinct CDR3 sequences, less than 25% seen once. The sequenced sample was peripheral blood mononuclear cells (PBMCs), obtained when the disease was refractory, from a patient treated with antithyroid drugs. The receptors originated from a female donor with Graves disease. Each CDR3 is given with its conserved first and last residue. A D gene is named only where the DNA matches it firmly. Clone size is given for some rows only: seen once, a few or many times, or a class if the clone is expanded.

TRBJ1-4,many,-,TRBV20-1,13,TGCAGTGCCCGTAGCACAACTAATGAAAAACTGTTTTTT,CSARSTTNEKLFF
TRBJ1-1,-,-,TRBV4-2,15,TGTGCCAGCAGCCAAGAGGACAGATTGAACACTGAAGCTTTCTTT,CASSQEDRLNTEAFF
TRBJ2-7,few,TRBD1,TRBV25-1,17,TGTGCCAGCAGTGAATCAAGACAGGGGGCGAGCTCCTACGAGCAGTACTTC,CASSESRQGASSYEQYF
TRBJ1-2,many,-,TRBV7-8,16,TGTGCCAGCAGCTTAGAGGGGGGTCTCCTAACGAAGGGCTACACCTTC,CASSLEGGLLTKGYTF
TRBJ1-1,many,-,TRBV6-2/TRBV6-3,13,TGTGCCAGCAGTTTTGTGGGGAACACTGAAGCTTTCTTT,CASSFVGNTEAFF
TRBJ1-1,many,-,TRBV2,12,TGTGCCAGCAATTTTATGAACACTGAAGCTTTCTTT,CASNFMNTEAFF
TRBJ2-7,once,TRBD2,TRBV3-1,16,TGTGCCAGCAGCCAGGGGACTAGCGGTTTCCCCTACGAGCAGTACTTC,CASSQGTSGFPYEQYF
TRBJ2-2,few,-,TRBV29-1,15,TGCAGCGTTGAAGGGGGGACGGGGAACACCGGGGAGCTGTTTTTT,CSVEGGTGNTGELFF
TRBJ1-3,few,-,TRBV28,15,TGTGCCAGCAGTGTAACTGTGTGGCTGGGGGACACCATATATTTT,CASSVTVWLGDTIYF
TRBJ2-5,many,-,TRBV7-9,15,TGTGCCAGCAGCTTGGCTGTAGATATCTTGGAGACCCAGTACTTC,CASSLAVDILETQYF
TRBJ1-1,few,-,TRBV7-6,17,TGTGCCAGCAGCTTCATGAGGAGGGGTCCCCTGAACACTGAAGCTTTCTTT,CASSFMRRGPLNTEAFF
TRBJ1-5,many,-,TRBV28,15,TGTGCCAGCTTCGGGGGGGGGATACACGCGCAGCCCCAGCATTTT,CASFGGGIHAQPQHF
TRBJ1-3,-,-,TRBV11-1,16,TGTGCCAGCAGCCTTGGACACAAATACTCTGGAAACACCATATATTTT,CASSLGHKYSGNTIYF
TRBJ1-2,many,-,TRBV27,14,TGTGCCAGCAGAGGGGCAGGATATAACTATGGCTACACCTTC,CASRGAGYNYGYTF
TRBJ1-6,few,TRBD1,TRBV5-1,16,TGCGCCAGCAGCTGGGCCCGGGACAGGGGCGACTCACCCCTCCACTTT,CASSWARDRGDSPLHF
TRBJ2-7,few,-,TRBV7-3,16,TGTGCCAGCAGCTCGGTGCGGGGCGGGGAGGTGGACGAGCAGTACTTC,CASSSVRGGEVDEQYF
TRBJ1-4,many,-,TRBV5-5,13,TGTGCCAGCAGCTTGGGTCGATTAGAAAAACTGTTTTTT,CASSLGRLEKLFF
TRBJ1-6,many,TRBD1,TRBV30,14,TGTGCCTGCGACAGGGTGTCCTATAATTCACCCCTCCACTTT,CACDRVSYNSPLHF
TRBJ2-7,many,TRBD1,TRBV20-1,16,TGCAGTGCTAGAGATTCCGGGGTAGCAGGGGGAGAGGAGCAGTACTTC,CSARDSGVAGGEEQYF
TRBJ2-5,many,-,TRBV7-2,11,TGTGCCAGCAGCTGGAGAGAGACCCAGTACTTC,CASSWRETQYF
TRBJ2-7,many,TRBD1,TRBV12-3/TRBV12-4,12,TGTGCCAGCAGCTCCCTCCAGGGACAGGAGTACTTC,CASSSLQGQEYF